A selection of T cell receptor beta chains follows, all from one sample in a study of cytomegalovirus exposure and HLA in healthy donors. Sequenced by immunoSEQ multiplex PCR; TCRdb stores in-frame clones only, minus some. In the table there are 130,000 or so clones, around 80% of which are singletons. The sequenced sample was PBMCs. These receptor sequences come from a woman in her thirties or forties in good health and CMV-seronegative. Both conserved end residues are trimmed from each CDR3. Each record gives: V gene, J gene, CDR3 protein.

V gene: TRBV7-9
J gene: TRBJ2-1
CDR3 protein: ASSLSMDRGRDNEQF

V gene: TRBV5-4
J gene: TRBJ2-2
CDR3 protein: ASSGGGLAGARNTGELF

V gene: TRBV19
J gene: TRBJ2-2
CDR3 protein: ASSSGQTGELF

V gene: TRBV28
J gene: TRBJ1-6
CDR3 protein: ASSLRGGHSPLH

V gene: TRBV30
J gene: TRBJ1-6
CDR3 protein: AWKAQYNSPLH

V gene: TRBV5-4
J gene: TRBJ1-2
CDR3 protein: ASSLPKRGGAYYGYT

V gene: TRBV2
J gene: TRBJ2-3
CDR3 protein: ANKGAGWTDTQY

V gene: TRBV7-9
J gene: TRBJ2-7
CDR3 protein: ASEGQGYEQY

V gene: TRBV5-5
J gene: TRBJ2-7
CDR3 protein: ASSLLSGRYEQY

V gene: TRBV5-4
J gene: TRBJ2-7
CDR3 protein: ASSWMGQGYEQY